The clone carrying this T cell receptor beta chain occurred a few times. As yet, its antigen is unknown. The data were obtained in a study of T cells in Graves' hyperthyroidism and ophthalmopathy. Findings of the study overall: Median prediction lead before ophthalmopathy onset was 6.5 months with the model.

TCR beta CDR3 regions were amplified from RNA. Carried out on the TCR CDR3, a first-round RT-PCR used the HTBI primer set. TCRdb itself ran the multiplex PCR reads through MiXCR, one entry per CDR3 protein. The sample carries 300,000 to 400,000 distinct CDR3 sequences, around 20% recorded once. Germline CDR1 is LNHNV and CDR2 is YYDKDF (reference sequence). The CDR3 runs 15 residues. Trimming took 0 bases from V and 8 from J, leaving 13 bases between them. It was considered stable Graves' hyperthyroidism when ophthalmopathy did not progress within 18 months. The hyperthyroidism patients had all been newly diagnosed, and their disease duration was under 2 months. Their ages ranged from 18 to 65 years. In making diagnoses, clinical symptoms, serum thyroxine and TRAb, thyroid ultrasound and orbital computed tomography were all used.

The TCR comes from a woman aged 50 to 65 with Graves' hyperthyroidism. This chain connects TRBV15 to TRBJ1-4, with unresolved D. Sequencing input: blood. Written as DNA, the CDR3 is TGTGCCACCAGCAGAGATGGGCAAATCGAAGAAAAACTGTTTTTT. This codes for CATSRDGQIEEKLFF.